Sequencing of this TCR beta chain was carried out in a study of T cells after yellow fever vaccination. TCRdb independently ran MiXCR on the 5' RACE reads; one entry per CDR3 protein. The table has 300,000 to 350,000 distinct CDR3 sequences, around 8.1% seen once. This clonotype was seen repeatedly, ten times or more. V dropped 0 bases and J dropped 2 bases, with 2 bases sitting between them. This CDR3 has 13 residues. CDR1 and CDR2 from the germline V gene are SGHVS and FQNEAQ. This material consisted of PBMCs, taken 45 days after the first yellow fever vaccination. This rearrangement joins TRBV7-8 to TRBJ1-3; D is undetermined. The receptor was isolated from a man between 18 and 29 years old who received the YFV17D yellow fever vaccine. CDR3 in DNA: TGTGCCAGCAGCTTAGCAGCTGGAAACACCATATATTTT. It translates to CASSLAAGNTIYF.